A single sample is the source of the 25 T cell receptor beta chains below, sequenced in a study of blood T cell repertoires in COVID-19. Assay used: immunoSEQ multiplex PCR; TCRdb lists only in-frame clones, some missing. Here the sample spans around 91,000 clones, 79% being singletons. Sequencing was done on a sample of peripheral blood. These receptor sequences come from a woman over 75 with active or convalescent COVID-19.

This clone was seen a single time. V and J are TRBV19 and TRBJ1-3, with TRBD1 as a possible D gene (6 bases). This CDR3 has 14 amino acids. Per the germline V gene, CDR1 is LNHDA and CDR2 is SQIVND (reference sequence). V was pared by 5 bases and J by 2 bases, with 10 bases between. CDR3 in amino acids: CASSRGQPGNTIYF. In nucleotides, the CDR3 is TGTGCCAGTAGTCGTGGACAGCCTGGAAACACCATATATTTT. Complete variable domain (other parts from reference TRBV19 and TRBJ1-3): DGGITQSPKYLFRKEGQNVTLSCEQNLNHDAMYWYRQDPGQGLRLIYYSQIVNDFQKGDIAEGYSVSREKKESFPLTVTSAQKNPTAFYLCASSRGQPGNTIYFGEGSWLTVV.

V usage is TRBV2 and J usage is TRBJ1-5; maybe TRBD1 (5 bases). This CDR3 spans 16 amino acids. V was shortened by 3 bases and J by 9 bases, with 21 bases between the two germline ends. Per the germline V gene, CDR1 is SNHLY and CDR2 is FYNNEI. CDR3 bases: TGTGCCAGCAGTGAGTTTCAGGGACGGGGGACGCGGCCCCAGCATTTT. It codes for CASSEFQGRGTRPQHF.

The rearrangement uses TRBV28 and TRBJ2-4; D might be TRBD2 (5 bases). The CDR3 is 13 amino acids. Germline V gives CDR1 MDHEN, CDR2 SYDVKM. V lost 7 bases, J lost 8 bases, and 15 bases lay in between. The CDR3 sequence is CASNFRGRDIQYF. The DNA of the CDR3 is TGTGCCAGCAACTTCCGGGGTAGGGACATTCAGTACTTC.

V is TRBV30 and J is TRBJ2-5; TRBD2 matches 7 bases. Germline assignment: CDR1 GTSNPN and CDR2 SVGIG (reference sequence). The length of the CDR3 is 15 residues. V gave up 3 bases and J gave up 2 bases; unmatched junction bases: 9. CDR3 in DNA: TGTGCCTGGAGGTCACCGGGGGGATCGCAAGAGACCCAGTACTTC. It encodes CAWRSPGGSQETQYF.

The gene calls are TRBV19 and TRBJ2-1, with 9 bases lining up with TRBD2. The CDR3 consists of 16 residues. The V and J ends lost 0 bases and 2 bases, in that order; junction bases with no gene match: 2. Germline V gives CDR1 LNHDA, CDR2 SQIVND (reference sequence). In nucleotides, the CDR3 is TGTGCCAGTAGTATAGAAGGACTAGCGCCCTACAATGAGCAGTTCTTC. Amino acids: CASSIEGLAPYNEQFF.

The chain combines TRBV2 with TRBJ2-3; D might be TRBD1 (6 bases). Germline CDR1 is SNHLY and CDR2 is FYNNEI. The CDR3 is 14 amino acids. The V and J ends lost 6 bases and 0 bases respectively, with 10 bases between them. DNA for the CDR3: TGTGCCAGCAGCCCGGACAGAAGCACAGATACGCAGTATTTT. Protein: CASSPDRSTDTQYF.

The CDR3 is CASSPPRTFRRQETQYF. The CDR3 coding sequence is TGTGCCAGCTCACCACCCCGGACATTCCGGCGGCAAGAGACCCAGTACTTC. V usage is TRBV18 and J usage is TRBJ2-5; tentatively, D is TRBD1 (5 bases). CDR3 size: 17 residues. Trimming cost V 0 bases and J 2 bases, with 16 bases left between them. Germline CDR1 reads KGHSH; CDR2 reads LQKENI.

The chain carries TRBV5-4 and TRBJ2-1; D perhaps matches TRBD1 (6 bases). This CDR3 is 15 amino acids long. Trimming shortened V by 3 bases and J by 8 bases, and 18 bases separated the two germline ends. Germline V gene lookup returns CDR1 SGHNT and CDR2 YYREEE (reference sequence). CDR3 DNA: TGTGCCAGCAGCTCCCACAGGGAAGAACGCTATGAGCAGTTCTTC. Protein: CASSSHREERYEQFF.

The rearrangement links TRBV4-3 to TRBJ2-1; possible D gene TRBD2, 6 bases. The CDR3 has 13 amino acids. Germline CDR1 reads LGHNA; CDR2 reads YSLEER. V was pared by 4 bases and J by 4 bases, with 8 bases between. Written as DNA, the CDR3 is TGCGCCAGCAGCCTCGGGACTTACAATGAGCAGTTCTTC. Amino acids: CASSLGTYNEQFF.

This rearrangement joins TRBV5-1 to TRBJ1-3; no reliable D call. The V gene lost 1 base and the J gene lost 3 bases, with 11 bases spanning the gap. CDR1 and CDR2 from the germline V gene are SGHRS and YFSETQ. CDR3 size: 15 residues. Here the CDR3 reads CASSLNAGSGNTIYF. The DNA for the CDR3 is TGCGCCAGCAGCTTGAATGCGGGCAGTGGAAACACCATATATTTT. Together with reference TRBV5-1 and TRBJ1-3, the CDR3 gives the full variable domain: KAGVTQTPRYLIKTRGQQVTLSCSPISGHRSVSWYQQTPGQGLQFLFEYFSETQRNKGNFPGRFSGRQFSNSRSEMNVSTLELGDSALYLCASSLNAGSGNTIYFGEGSWLTVV.

The chain uses TRBV28 and TRBJ1-5; the match to TRBD1 covers 9 bases. From germline, CDR1 is MDHEN and CDR2 SYDVKM. The ends lost 4 bases at V and 3 bases at J; junction bases unmatched: 10. The CDR3 loop spans 17 amino acids. The CDR3 DNA is TGTGCCAGCAGTTCCGGGACAGGGCGATTTTACAATCAGCCCCAGCATTTT. It specifies CASSSGTGRFYNQPQHF.

The chain uses TRBV6-2 or TRBV6-3 and TRBJ1-1; a possible D gene is TRBD1 (5 bases). Trimming stripped 0 bases from V and 10 bases from J, with 15 bases between. Germline loops: CDR1 MNHEY, CDR2 SVGEGT. The CDR3 runs to 14 residues. CDR3 loop: CASSYSLRGAGAFF. For the CDR3, the DNA is TGTGCCAGCAGTTACTCTTTACGCGGGGCCGGAGCTTTCTTT.

The chain has TRBV7-6 and TRBJ2-1; tentatively, D is TRBD2 (5 bases). Germline V gives CDR1 SGHVS, CDR2 FNYEAQ. Trimming stripped 1 base from V and 0 bases from J, with 19 bases between. The CDR3 sequence is 19 residues long. The CDR3 loop reads CASSLEIPERTYSYNEQFF. DNA for the CDR3: TGTGCCAGCAGCTTAGAGATCCCGGAGAGGACTTACTCCTACAATGAGCAGTTCTTC.

V is TRBV27 and J is TRBJ2-5; possibly TRBD1 for D (6 bases). This CDR3 comprises 14 residues. V was trimmed by 6 bases and J by 1 base, leaving 12 bases between them. Germline CDR1 MNHEY, CDR2 SMNVEV (reference sequence). The CDR3 DNA follows: TGTGCCAGCAGACACCGGGACACCCAAGAGACCCAGTACTTC. Its translation is CASRHRDTQETQYF.

The chain has TRBV7-9 and TRBJ2-7; TRBD1 might be the D (6 bases). The germline V gene has CDR1 SEHNR and CDR2 FQNEAQ (reference sequence). This CDR3 comprises 14 residues. The V end lost 1 base, the J end lost 3 bases, and 10 bases lay between the germline ends. The CDR3 bases are TGTGCCAGCAGCTTAGTACAGGGCGGCTACGAGCAGTACTTC. Protein: CASSLVQGGYEQYF.

CDR3 DNA: TGTGCCAGTAGTATAGTGTCCAGGCCGGGACTAGCGGGTCTTTCTGGGGCCAACGTCCTGACTTTC. It encodes CASSIVSRPGLAGLSGANVLTF. V is TRBV19 and J is TRBJ2-6; 12 bases match TRBD2. CDR1 LNHDA and CDR2 SQIVND come from the germline V gene (reference sequence). There are 22 residues in the CDR3. The J segment lost 1 base and the V segment lost 1 base, leaving 14 bases of the junction unmatched.

This clone has just one count. The rearrangement joins TRBV27 to TRBJ2-3; D remains unclear. The ends were cut back, 1 base at V and 4 bases at J, with 12 bases in the middle. Germline CDR1 MNHEY, CDR2 SMNVEV (reference sequence). The CDR3 has 15 residues. Here the CDR3 reads CASSLWQNVADTQYF. The CDR3 region has the DNA TGTGCCAGCAGTTTATGGCAGAACGTCGCAGATACGCAGTATTTT.

The J gene is TRBJ2-7, the V gene TRBV28, with 11 positions matching TRBD2. Trimming removed 6 bases from V and 3 bases from J; junction bases left unmatched: 7. The CDR3 has 15 residues. Germline values: CDR1 MDHEN, CDR2 SYDVKM. The CDR3 loop reads CASRPTGLADYEQYF. As DNA, the CDR3 is TGTGCCAGCAGGCCTACGGGACTAGCGGACTACGAGCAGTACTTC. Full variable domain (rest looked up from reference TRBV28 and TRBJ2-7): DVKVTQSSRYLVKRTGEKVFLECVQDMDHENMFWYRQDPGLGLRLIYFSYDVKMKEKGDIPEGYSVSREKKERFSLILESASTNQTSMYLCASRPTGLADYEQYFGPGTRLTVT.

The V gene is TRBV15, the J gene TRBJ2-4; possible D gene TRBD1, 5 bases. Trimming shortened V by 0 bases and J by 9 bases, and 15 bases separated the two germline ends. This CDR3 region has 15 residues. Germline V CDR1 and CDR2: LNHNV, YYDKDF (reference sequence). The CDR3 nucleotides read TGTGCCACCAGCAGAGATCTGCAGGGAATGGTCATTCAGTACTTC. The encoded protein is CATSRDLQGMVIQYF. Full variable domain (outside the CDR3, taken from reference TRBV15 and TRBJ2-4): DAMVIQNPRYQVTQFGKPVTLSCSQTLNHNVMYWYQQKSSQAPKLLFHYYDKDFNNEADTPDNFQSRRPNTSFCFLDIRSPGLGDTAMYLCATSRDLQGMVIQYFGAGTRLSVL.

By share, this clone ranks as medium-sized. The J gene is TRBJ2-7, the V gene TRBV27, with TRBD1 as a possible D gene (6 bases). Trimming took off 3 bases at V and 0 bases at J, with 18 bases between the two ends. The CDR3 has 17 amino acids. Germline lookup yields CDR1 MNHEY and CDR2 SMNVEV (reference sequence). This chain's CDR3 is CASSFSHLGASSYEQYF. CDR3 bases: TGTGCCAGCAGTTTTTCCCACCTGGGGGCAAGCTCCTACGAGCAGTACTTC.

The J gene is TRBJ2-7, the V gene TRBV7-2; 8 nucleotides line up with TRBD2. Losses at the gene ends were 8 bases for V and 4 bases for J; bases not matched to a gene: 13. The CDR3 is made up of 15 amino acids. Germline values: CDR1 SGHTA, CDR2 FQGNSA. The CDR3 coding sequence is TGTGCCAGCGCTCGGGCTGGGCTAGCGGGTTACGAGCAGTACTTC. Its translation is CASARAGLAGYEQYF.

The chain links TRBV5-1 to TRBJ2-7, with 9 bases lining up with TRBD1. The length of the CDR3 is 14 residues. V shed 2 bases, J shed 6 bases, and the junction held 6 bases outside the gene matches. CDR1 and CDR2 (germline): SGHRS, YFSETQ. The CDR3 protein is CASSFGTGRFEQYF. DNA for the CDR3: TGCGCCAGCAGCTTCGGGACAGGGCGGTTCGAGCAGTACTTC.

The CDR3 protein is CASSLLDRNTEAFF. CDR3 nucleotides: TGCGCCAGCAGCCTGCTGGACAGGAACACTGAAGCTTTCTTT. The rearrangement joins TRBV5-1 to TRBJ1-1; weak D call: TRBD1 (6 bases). Germline V gene lookup returns CDR1 SGHRS and CDR2 YFSETQ. CDR3 size: 14 residues. V lost 4 bases to trimming and J lost 1 base, with 11 bases between them.

The chain is built from TRBV14 and TRBJ2-1; 10 nucleotides line up with TRBD2. Germline CDR1 SGHDN, CDR2 FVKESK. This CDR3 comprises 14 residues. J lost 7 bases, V lost 3 bases, and 3 bases had no gene match. The CDR3 is CASSQASGRNEQFF. The CDR3 coding sequence is TGTGCCAGCAGCCAGGCTAGCGGGAGAAATGAGCAGTTCTTC.

The V gene is TRBV11-2, the J gene TRBJ2-5, with D tentatively TRBD1 (6 bases). The CDR3 contains 13 residues. Germline CDR1 SGHAT, CDR2 FQNNGV. Trimming removed 6 bases at V and 0 bases at J, with 8 bases between. CDR3 nucleotides: TGTGCCAGCAGTACAGGGCACCAAGAGACCCAGTACTTC. Its translation is CASSTGHQETQYF.